The 26 T cell receptor beta chains given below trace back to one sample, sequenced in a study of T cell repertoires in cytomegalovirus infection. TCRdb called the reads again in MiXCR, with one record for every CDR3 protein. The table lists 160,000 or so distinct CDR3 sequences, 15% to 20% of them singletons. Sequenced sample: CD8+ T cells from PBMCs. The receptor source for this set is a human donor in good health (CMV status not recorded). Some clones in this sample may be carry-over from other donors' samples.

The V call is TRBV19, the J call TRBJ2-1, with D possibly being TRBD2 (5 bases). The CDR3 is 12 amino acids. The V end lost 1 base, the J end lost 7 bases, and 5 bases lay between the germline ends. CDR1 and CDR2 from the germline V gene are LNHDA and SQIVND (reference sequence). The CDR3, as DNA: TGTGCCAGTAGTATAGCGGGGAATGAGCAGTTCTTC. The encoded protein is CASSIAGNEQFF.

This clonotype appeared a few times. The chain recombines TRBV6-2 or TRBV6-3 with TRBJ2-7, with 8 bases lining up with TRBD2. CDR3 size: 15 residues. From germline, CDR1 is MNHEY and CDR2 SVGEGT. The V and J ends lost 0 bases and 6 bases, in that order; junction bases with no gene match: 7. The DNA of the CDR3 is TGTGCCAGCAGTTACTCCTCCGGACTAGCATCCGAGCAGTACTTC. Translated, it gives CASSYSSGLASEQYF.

The table lists this clonotype with a few counts. The gene calls are TRBV20-1 and TRBJ1-2; 8 nucleotides align to TRBD1. Germline CDR1 and CDR2: DFQATT and SNEGSKA (reference sequence). The V and J ends lost 6 bases and 2 bases, in that order; junction bases with no gene match: 5. This CDR3 is 13 amino acids long. In DNA, the CDR3 is TGCAGTGCCTCGACAGGGGAAAACTATGGCTACACCTTC. It specifies CSASTGENYGYTF.

This rearrangement joins TRBV6-2 or TRBV6-3 to TRBJ1-5, with D unresolved. Trimming took 7 bases from V and 0 from J, leaving 13 bases between them. This CDR3 has 15 residues. Looked up from germline, CDR1 is MNHEY and CDR2 is SVGEGT. CDR3 sequence: CASNERAYSNQPQHF. For the CDR3, the DNA is TGTGCCAGCAATGAGAGGGCATATAGCAATCAGCCCCAGCATTTT.

This clonotype rates as medium-sized. Here the CDR3 reads CASSFGHQNTEAFF. The CDR3 region has the DNA TGTGCCAGCAGCTTTGGACACCAGAACACTGAAGCTTTCTTT. The chain recombines TRBV7-9 with TRBJ1-1, with D tentatively TRBD1 (5 bases). Looked up from germline, CDR1 is SEHNR and CDR2 is FQNEAQ (reference sequence). Trimming pared 3 bases from V and 1 base from J, leaving 9 bases between. The CDR3 sequence is 14 residues long.

This clonotype turned up a few times. V and J are TRBV7-8 and TRBJ2-1, with TRBD1 matching over 10 bases. CDR3 length: 17 residues. Trimming at V came to 5 bases and at J to 4 bases, leaving 11 bases not matched to a gene. In germline, CDR1 is SGHVS, CDR2 FQNEAQ. The CDR3 coding sequence is TGTGCCAGCAGCAAGGGGTCGGGGACAGGGGCGTACAATGAGCAGTTCTTC. Protein: CASSKGSGTGAYNEQFF.

There are a few counts of this clonotype. The rearrangement links TRBV28 to TRBJ1-2; possible D gene TRBD1, 6 bases. Germline V gives CDR1 MDHEN, CDR2 SYDVKM. The V and J ends lost 7 bases and 7 bases respectively, with 10 bases between them. The CDR3 is made up of 11 amino acids. The CDR3 spells CASKGTIGYTF. For the CDR3, the DNA is TGTGCCAGCAAGGGGACAATTGGCTACACCTTC.

The V call is TRBV29-1, the J call TRBJ2-1, with a tentative D call TRBD2 (6 bases). The CDR3 runs 14 residues. Germline V gene sequence: CDR1 SQVTM, CDR2 ANQGSEA. V lost 4 bases to trimming and J lost 9 bases, with 19 bases between them. The CDR3 nucleotides are TGCAGCGTTGTGTCTCCGGGAGTCATACTTGAGCAGTTCTTC. Its translation is CSVVSPGVILEQFF.

Only a few counts were recorded for this clonotype. The chain is built from TRBV28 and TRBJ1-5, with D possibly TRBD1 on 6 matching bases. From germline, CDR1 is MDHEN and CDR2 SYDVKM. The germline V and J ends were trimmed by 4 bases and 4 bases, with 23 bases remaining between them. This CDR3 is 18 amino acids long. The CDR3 protein is CASSWVQTGTLINQPQHF. As DNA, the CDR3 is TGTGCCAGCAGTTGGGTTCAAACCGGGACATTAATTAATCAGCCCCAGCATTTT.

In this sample, this clonotype turned up many times. The chain carries TRBV7-7 and TRBJ1-5; D is unclear. V was shortened by 1 base and J by 3 bases, with 4 bases between the two germline ends. Germline V gives CDR1 SSHAT, CDR2 FNYEAQ (reference sequence). CDR3 length equals 13 residues. CDR3 in amino acids: CASSLDPNQPQHF. CDR3 bases: TGTGCCAGCAGCTTAGATCCCAATCAGCCCCAGCATTTT.

The rearrangement joins TRBV14 to TRBJ2-1; D might be TRBD2 (6 bases). The germline V gene encodes CDR1 SGHDN and CDR2 FVKESK. This CDR3 contains 14 residues. V dropped 4 bases and J dropped 4 bases, with 11 bases sitting between them. For the CDR3, the DNA is TGTGCCAGCAGCCTTGGGGGGTTTTACAATGAGCAGTTCTTC. It encodes CASSLGGFYNEQFF.

The sample holds a few counts of this clonotype. The chain combines TRBV7-2 with TRBJ2-3, with no clear D. From germline, CDR1 is SGHTA and CDR2 FQGNSA. V shed 6 bases and J shed 5 bases, with 15 bases lying between them. This CDR3 spans 14 amino acids. CDR3 nucleotide sequence: TGTGCCAGCAGTTACCTGGGCCCGGGAGATACGCAGTATTTT. It encodes CASSYLGPGDTQYF.

There are a few counts of this clonotype. The chain combines TRBV27 with TRBJ2-5; 8 bases match TRBD1. Germline CDR1 reads MNHEY; CDR2 reads SMNVEV (reference sequence). This CDR3 has 15 residues. V lost 5 bases to trimming and J lost 2 bases; unmatched junction nucleotides: 7. This CDR3 is CASSPTGGIQETQYF. For the CDR3, the DNA is TGTGCCAGCAGTCCCACAGGGGGAATTCAAGAGACCCAGTACTTC.

The chain uses TRBV6-5 and TRBJ2-1; D is perhaps TRBD1 or TRBD2 (5 bases each). CDR1 MNHEY and CDR2 SVGAGI come from the germline V gene. The V gene lost 1 base and the J gene lost 0 bases, with 7 bases spanning the gap. This CDR3 region has 15 residues. This CDR3 is CASSYYGGSYNEQFF. The DNA for the CDR3 is TGTGCCAGCAGTTACTATGGGGGCTCCTACAATGAGCAGTTCTTC.

This clonotype occurred a few times. This chain links TRBV7-9 with TRBJ2-5; D gene uncertain. With 5 bases removed from V and 1 base from J, the gap between germline ends came to 11 bases. CDR3 size: 14 residues. Germline V gene lookup returns CDR1 SEHNR and CDR2 FQNEAQ (reference sequence). The CDR3 DNA follows: TGTGCCAGCAGCCCAGTTAGTCTCCAAGAGACCCAGTACTTC. Translating it yields CASSPVSLQETQYF.

CDR3 in DNA: TGTGCCAGGGATGTGGCGGGGGGCATAGCTACAGATACGCAGTATTTT. It codes for CARDVAGGIATDTQYF. The gene calls are TRBV2 and TRBJ2-3; 8 bases agree with TRBD2. Germline V gives CDR1 SNHLY, CDR2 FYNNEI. With V trimmed by 9 bases and J by 3 bases, 14 bases remained unmatched. CDR3 size: 16 residues.

The table lists this clonotype with a few counts. V gene TRBV7-3 combines with J gene TRBJ2-1; D may be TRBD1 (6 bases). The germline V gene has CDR1 SGHTA and CDR2 FQGTGA. The CDR3 runs 16 residues. Trimming removed 5 bases from V and 5 bases from J, with 19 bases in between. The CDR3, as DNA: TGTGCCAGCAGCGTACGGAAAACCTGGACAGACAATGAGCAGTTCTTC. The encoded protein is CASSVRKTWTDNEQFF. The whole variable domain, filled in from reference TRBV7-3 and TRBJ2-1, reads GAGVSQTPSNKVTEKGKYVELRCDPISGHTALYWYRQSLGQGPEFLIYFQGTGAADDSGLPNDRFFAVRPEGSVSTLKIQRTERGDSAVYLCASSVRKTWTDNEQFFGPGTRLTVL.

A few counts support this clonotype. A read error may account for a junction end that differs from germline. The CDR3 loop reads CASSPQGTQYF. CDR3 DNA sequence: TGTGCCAGCAGTCCCCAAGGGACCCAGTACTTC. This rearrangement joins TRBV28 to TRBJ2-5; no clear D. The CDR3 totals 11 residues. The germline CDR1 and CDR2 sequences are MDHEN and SYDVKM.

This CDR3 is CASSSRGVWDEQFF. CDR3 bases: TGTGCCAGCAGCTCCAGGGGGGTATGGGATGAGCAGTTCTTC. The chain combines TRBV7-9 with TRBJ2-1, with D possibly TRBD1 on 7 matching bases. Trimming pared 4 bases from V and 8 bases from J, leaving 15 bases between. CDR1 is SEHNR and CDR2 is FQNEAQ in the germline V gene (reference sequence). The CDR3 contains 14 residues.

This clonotype was counted only a few times. The V gene is TRBV5-5, the J gene TRBJ1-5; D unclear. Per the germline V gene, CDR1 is SGHKS and CDR2 is YYEKEE (reference sequence). CDR3 length: 15 residues. V lost 4 bases to trimming and J lost 0 bases, with 11 bases between them. CDR3 in amino acids: CASSPLTYSNQPQHF. The CDR3 coding sequence is TGTGCCAGCAGCCCCTTAACCTATAGCAATCAGCCCCAGCATTTT.

This clonotype was counted between two and nine times. One junction end disagrees with the germline gene, perhaps due to a read error. The CDR3 reads CTSSLGTTSGRAGELFF. Here the CDR3 DNA reads TGTACCAGCAGCTTAGGGACGACTAGCGGGAGGGCCGGGGAGCTGTTTTTT. This chain joins TRBV7-6 and TRBJ2-2, with TRBD2 matching over 14 bases. The CDR3 is made up of 17 amino acids. Germline V gene data show CDR1 as SGHVS and CDR2 as FNYEAQ.

A note on this clonotype: One end of the junction is discordant with germline, which a read error may explain. The chain links TRBV7-2 to TRBJ1-3; tentative D call: TRBD1 (5 bases). Germline V gives CDR1 SGHTA, CDR2 FQGNSA. The CDR3 runs 11 residues. CDR3 loop: CAGGVGNTIYF. The DNA of the CDR3 is TGCGCAGGAGGGGTCGGAAACACCATATATTTT.

This CDR3 reads CSVVRDNSYEQYF. DNA for the CDR3: TGCAGCGTTGTTAGGGACAACTCCTACGAGCAGTACTTC. V gene TRBV29-1 combines with J gene TRBJ2-7, with a weak D call TRBD1 (6 bases). This CDR3 spans 13 amino acids. Germline CDR1 reads SQVTM; CDR2 reads ANQGSEA. V was trimmed by 4 bases and J by 0 bases, leaving 10 bases between them.

This clonotype showed up just once. The chain couples TRBV7-9 to TRBJ2-7, with 7 positions matching TRBD2. V lost 4 bases to trimming and J lost 4 bases; unmatched junction nucleotides: 4. Germline V gene sequence: CDR1 SEHNR, CDR2 FQNEAQ (reference sequence). CDR3 length equals 13 residues. The CDR3 DNA sequence: TGTGCCAGCAGCTCGGGGGGACGGTACGAGCAGTACTTC. Translation: CASSSGGRYEQYF.

The rearrangement joins TRBV14 to TRBJ2-6; D gene uncertain. Germline CDR1 is SGHDN and CDR2 is FVKESK. The CDR3 contains 15 residues. V was pared by 0 bases and J by 13 bases, with 16 bases between. The CDR3 loop reads CASSQESYDAPVLTF. The CDR3 DNA follows: TGTGCCAGCAGCCAAGAGAGTTACGACGCCCCAGTCCTGACTTTC.

This clonotype was observed a few times. V usage is TRBV7-6 and J usage is TRBJ2-7, with D perhaps TRBD1 (6 bases). Germline V gene lookup returns CDR1 SGHVS and CDR2 FNYEAQ. V was trimmed by 2 bases and J by 6 bases, leaving 11 bases between them. The CDR3 loop spans 13 amino acids. The CDR3 reads CASSLNRDLEQYF. CDR3 sequence (DNA): TGTGCCAGCAGCTTAAACAGGGACCTCGAGCAGTACTTC.